What follows are 31 T cell receptor beta chains derived from one specimen sequenced in a study of blood T cell repertoires in COVID-19. Clones were sequenced by immunoSEQ multiplex PCR, and TCRdb holds only the in-frame ones, with some missing. The sample contains around 420,000 clones, around 90% of which appear only once. Sequenced: PBMCs or T cells enriched from blood (not recorded which). Receptor source: a woman between 40 and 55 years old with acute COVID-19.

This chain joins TRBV7-9 and TRBJ2-3, with 10 bases lining up with TRBD2. CDR1 and CDR2 (germline): SEHNR, FQNEAQ (reference sequence). CDR3 length: 17 amino acids. V lost 5 bases, J lost 7 bases, and 15 bases stayed unmatched. The CDR3 here is CASSPQIGLAADHTQYF. The CDR3 bases are TGTGCCAGCAGCCCCCAAATCGGACTAGCGGCGGATCATACGCAGTATTTT. The complete variable domain, with remaining parts taken from reference TRBV7-9 and TRBJ2-3, reads DTGVSQNPRHKITKRGQNVTFRCDPISEHNRLYWYRQTLGQGPEFLTYFQNEAQLEKSRLLSDRFSAERPKGSFSTLEIQRTEQGDSAMYLCASSPQIGLAADHTQYFGPGTRLTVL.

V usage is TRBV19 and J usage is TRBJ1-2, with 7 bases aligning to TRBD1. This CDR3 is 12 amino acids long. Germline CDR1 is LNHDA and CDR2 is SQIVND (reference sequence). J lost 8 bases, V lost 5 bases, and 5 bases had no gene match. The CDR3 loop reads CASSPRTGGYTF. CDR3 coding DNA: TGTGCCAGTAGTCCCAGGACAGGAGGCTACACCTTC.

This clone was observed a handful of times. The genes are TRBV4-1 and TRBJ2-2; 9 positions match TRBD1. The CDR3 has 15 residues. Germline trimming cut 4 bases from V and 5 bases from J; bases unmatched to any gene: 5. Germline V lookup: CDR1 MGHRA, CDR2 YSYEKL. CDR3 protein: CASSPWDRATGELFF. The CDR3 nucleotides read TGCGCCAGCAGCCCGTGGGACAGGGCAACCGGGGAGCTGTTTTTT.

The chain's CDR3 is CASSLTGSSGTEAFF. The CDR3 DNA is TGTGCCAGCAGCTTGACGGGGAGCTCGGGAACTGAAGCTTTCTTT. The V and J genes are TRBV5-5 and TRBJ1-1; D unclear. The CDR3 is 15 amino acids. V dropped 1 base and J dropped 5 bases, with 15 bases sitting between them. Germline CDR1 reads SGHKS; CDR2 reads YYEKEE (reference sequence).

The chain is built from TRBV7-9 and TRBJ2-1; D is perhaps TRBD1 (6 bases). Trimming took off 5 bases at V and 2 bases at J, with 16 bases between the two ends. CDR1 is SEHNR, CDR2 FQNEAQ, per germline (reference sequence). The CDR3 extends over 16 amino acids. The DNA for the CDR3 is TGTGCCAGCAGCCCAAAGGTACAGGGTCCCTACAATGAGCAGTTCTTC. Protein sequence: CASSPKVQGPYNEQFF.

This rearrangement joins TRBV5-4 to TRBJ1-2; 9 bases are shared with TRBD1. CDR1 SGHNT and CDR2 YYREEE come from the germline V gene (reference sequence). J gave up 0 bases and V 3 bases, and 3 bases lay outside the gene matches. This CDR3 is built from 15 residues. In DNA form, the CDR3 reads TGTGCCAGCAGCTCCAGACAGGGGGCTAACTATGGCTACACCTTC. Translating gives CASSSRQGANYGYTF.

The chain has TRBV27 and TRBJ2-1; 10 bases are a match to TRBD2. The germline gives CDR1 MNHEY, CDR2 SMNVEV (reference sequence). The junction had 7 bases not matched to a gene; V was cut back by 2 bases and J by 6 bases. CDR3 length: 16 amino acids. The CDR3 sequence is CASSLTLAGAGNEQFF. The CDR3, as DNA: TGTGCCAGCAGTTTAACCCTAGCGGGGGCGGGCAATGAGCAGTTCTTC.

The chain recombines TRBV6-1 with TRBJ1-6; no firm D call. The ends were cut back, 0 bases at V and 9 bases at J, with 15 bases in the middle. The germline CDR1 and CDR2 sequences are MNHNS and SASEGT. The CDR3 totals 16 residues. Written as DNA, the CDR3 is TGTGCCAGCAGTGAAGCCGCACCAACGGGATTTTCACCCCTCCACTTT. This sequence encodes CASSEAAPTGFSPLHF.

The rearrangement joins TRBV7-2 to TRBJ2-3; 8 bases fit TRBD2. The CDR3 runs to 14 residues. The germline V gene has CDR1 SGHTA and CDR2 FQGNSA. Germline trimming cut 5 bases from V and 4 bases from J; bases unmatched to any gene: 5. CDR3 in amino acids: CASSQGLVADTQYF. The CDR3, as DNA: TGTGCCAGCAGCCAGGGACTAGTGGCAGATACGCAGTATTTT.

The J gene is TRBJ1-2, the V gene TRBV19; no definite D call. The V end lost 5 bases, the J end lost 2 bases, and 9 bases lay between the germline ends. Germline V CDR1 and CDR2: LNHDA, SQIVND (reference sequence). The CDR3 runs 13 residues. CDR3 region: CASSSQPNYGYTF. In DNA form, the CDR3 reads TGTGCCAGTAGTTCACAGCCAAACTATGGCTACACCTTC.

This clone was recorded at least ten times. The chain is built from TRBV30 and TRBJ1-2; D ambiguous. The V end lost 0 bases, the J end lost 6 bases, and 5 bases lay between the germline ends. The CDR3 is 11 residues long. CDR1 and CDR2 from the germline V gene are GTSNPN and SVGIG (reference sequence). The CDR3 DNA reads as TGTGCCTGGAGTGTTGGGCATGGCTACACCTTC. This codes for CAWSVGHGYTF. Looking up the rest from reference TRBV30 and TRBJ1-2 gives the full variable domain: SQTIHQWPATLVQPVGSPLSLECTVEGTSNPNLYWYRQAAGRGLQLLFYSVGIGQISSEVPQNLSASRPQDRQFILSSKKLLLSDSGFYLCAWSVGHGYTFGSGTRLTVV.

V usage is TRBV5-5 and J usage is TRBJ2-7, with 10 bases lining up with TRBD2. V lost 4 bases to trimming and J lost 4 bases; unmatched junction nucleotides: 5. CDR3 length equals 14 residues. CDR1 is SGHKS and CDR2 is YYEKEE in the germline V gene (reference sequence). CDR3 sequence: CASSLSGGDYEQYF. The CDR3 DNA reads TGTGCCAGCAGCCTAAGCGGGGGGGATTACGAGCAGTACTTC.

The chain is built from TRBV27 and TRBJ1-6; D gene uncertain. V was clipped by 6 bases and J by 6 bases, with 12 bases between them. CDR1 and CDR2 from the germline V gene are MNHEY and SMNVEV (reference sequence). The CDR3 has 14 residues. CDR3 sequence (DNA): TGTGCCAGCAGGAATGACTTATCTAATTCACCCCTCCACTTT. Amino acid sequence: CASRNDLSNSPLHF.

The chain couples TRBV6-1 to TRBJ2-5; 8 bases fit TRBD2. The length of the CDR3 is 14 residues. Germline V gene sequence: CDR1 MNHNS, CDR2 SASEGT. V lost 2 bases and J lost 5; bases outside the gene matches: 4. CDR3 DNA sequence: TGTGCCAGCAGTGAACGACTAGCGAGGGAGACCCAGTACTTC. Protein sequence: CASSERLARETQYF.

The rearrangement links TRBV2 to TRBJ1-5; 10 bases are shared with TRBD1. Germline V CDR1 and CDR2: SNHLY, FYNNEI. This CDR3 has 14 residues. Losses at the gene ends were 4 bases for V and 4 bases for J; bases not matched to a gene: 1. CDR3 sequence reads: CASSGDRGNQPQHF. Written as DNA, the CDR3 is TGTGCCAGCAGTGGGGACAGGGGAAATCAGCCCCAGCATTTT.

This clone has just one count. Compared with germline, one end of the junction differs, possibly owing to a read error. The genes are TRBV5-6 and TRBJ1-6, with a weak D call TRBD1 (6 bases). The length of the CDR3 is 12 residues. Germline V gives CDR1 SGHDT, CDR2 YYEEEE. This CDR3 is CASSYGQSISDF. Here the CDR3 DNA reads TGTGCCAGCAGCTACGGACAGTCGATTTCCGACTTT.

V gene TRBV4-1 combines with J gene TRBJ2-2; maybe TRBD2 (6 bases). Germline V lookup: CDR1 MGHRA, CDR2 YSYEKL. With 2 bases removed from V and 6 bases from J, the gap between germline ends came to 10 bases. This CDR3 has 14 residues. The CDR3 nucleotides read TGCGCCAGCAGCCAACCCGGAGGGCCCGGGGAGCTGTTTTTT. This encodes CASSQPGGPGELFF.

For the CDR3, the DNA is TGTGCCAGCAGCCAAGACGGACAGTCCTACAATGAGCAGTTCTTC. Translation gives CASSQDGQSYNEQFF. The chain joins TRBV3-1 (or the pseudogene TRBV3-2) to TRBJ2-1, with a tentative D call TRBD1 (6 bases). The CDR3 spans 15 residues. Trimming took 0 bases from V and 1 from J, leaving 7 bases between them. CDR1 and CDR2 (germline): LGHDT, YNNKEL (reference sequence).

This chain uses TRBV5-4 with TRBJ2-7, with TRBD2 matching over 7 bases. Germline CDR1 is SGHNT and CDR2 is YYREEE (reference sequence). V was pared by 4 bases and J by 0 bases, with 10 bases of the junction left unmatched. This CDR3 region has 16 residues. CDR3 DNA: TGTGCCAGCAGCCCTCGGATGCGGGGGAGCTCCTACGAGCAGTACTTC. Protein sequence: CASSPRMRGSSYEQYF.

The rearrangement links TRBV13 to TRBJ2-3; 8 nucleotides line up with TRBD2. Germline assignment: CDR1 PRHDT and CDR2 FYEKMQ (reference sequence). V shed 5 bases and J 4 bases; nucleotides not matched to a gene: 8. This CDR3 is built from 15 residues. The CDR3 region is CASSPSGLAPDTQYF. CDR3 DNA sequence: TGTGCCAGCAGCCCATCAGGACTAGCTCCAGATACGCAGTATTTT.

V is TRBV30 and J is TRBJ2-5; unclear D gene. This CDR3 contains 13 residues. V was trimmed by 2 bases and J by 0 bases, leaving 7 bases between them. Germline loops: CDR1 GTSNPN, CDR2 SVGIG (reference sequence). CDR3 protein: CAWSREYQETQYF. The CDR3 DNA sequence: TGTGCCTGGAGTCGCGAGTACCAAGAGACCCAGTACTTC.

The chain uses TRBV5-4 and TRBJ2-2; tentative D call: TRBD2 (5 bases). The length of the CDR3 is 13 residues. Trimming stripped 8 bases from V and 9 bases from J, with 17 bases between. Germline-derived CDR1 and CDR2 are SGHNT and YYREEE (reference sequence). The CDR3 sequence: CASHSEPDRELFF. In DNA form, the CDR3 reads TGTGCCAGTCATAGCGAGCCTGACCGGGAGCTGTTTTTT.

The chain joins TRBV30 to TRBJ1-4, with 7 bases identical to TRBD1. From germline, CDR1 is GTSNPN and CDR2 SVGIG (reference sequence). There are 14 residues in the CDR3. The trim removed 2 bases at V and 7 bases at J, leaving 7 bases unmatched. The CDR3 nucleotides are TGTGCCTGGAGTTTCCGACGACAGGGTGAAAAACTGTTTTTT. It specifies CAWSFRRQGEKLFF.

The V call is TRBV6-5, the J call TRBJ1-1; D possibly corresponds to TRBD1 (6 bases). V shed 10 bases and J shed 5 bases, with 20 bases lying between them. The germline V gene encodes CDR1 MNHEY and CDR2 SVGAGI. The CDR3 has 14 residues. CDR3 bases: TGTGCCACCCTCGTGGACAGCCTAGGGACTGAAGCTTTCTTT. Its protein is CATLVDSLGTEAFF.

The V and J genes are TRBV6-5 and TRBJ1-2; possible D gene TRBD1, 5 bases. V dropped 7 bases and J dropped 0 bases, with 12 bases sitting between them. CDR1 is MNHEY, CDR2 SVGAGI, per germline. The CDR3 extends over 14 amino acids. CDR3 DNA sequence: TGTGCCAGCACCCGAGACAGAGCTAACTATGGCTACACCTTC. Protein product: CASTRDRANYGYTF.

V usage is TRBV4-2 and J usage is TRBJ1-1, with D perhaps TRBD1 (6 bases). The CDR3 length is 16 residues. V was shortened by 4 bases and J by 4 bases, with 19 bases between the two germline ends. Germline CDR1 and CDR2: LGHNA and YNFKEQ. CDR3 coding DNA: TGTGCCAGCAGCCCGGAGCGGATGGGGGGGCGCACTGAAGCTTTCTTT. Translation gives CASSPERMGGRTEAFF.

This clone was seen once. V and J are TRBV11-2 and TRBJ2-1, with 7 bases that match TRBD2. Losses at the gene ends were 3 bases for V and 9 bases for J; bases not matched to a gene: 5. The CDR3 totals 13 residues. Germline CDR1 reads SGHAT; CDR2 reads FQNNGV. CDR3 bases: TGTGCCAGCAGCTTGATAGGGGAGGGTGAGCAGTTCTTC. Encoded protein: CASSLIGEGEQFF.

This clone was counted between two and nine times. The chain carries TRBV5-1 and TRBJ2-5, with D unclear. Germline CDR1 and CDR2: SGHRS and YFSETQ. Trimming shortened V by 0 bases and J by 5 bases, and 5 bases separated the two germline ends. The CDR3 runs 12 residues. This chain's CDR3 is CASSLVMETQYF. The DNA for the CDR3 is TGCGCCAGCAGCTTGGTAATGGAGACCCAGTACTTC.

This clone was observed a single time. The chain combines TRBV7-2 with TRBJ2-1; 9 bases agree with TRBD2. Germline CDR1 SGHTA, CDR2 FQGNSA. V gave up 1 base and J gave up 2 bases; unmatched junction bases: 6. The CDR3 has 17 amino acids. The CDR3 loop is CASSLVGGGDPYNEQFF. CDR3 nucleotide sequence: TGTGCCAGCAGCTTAGTCGGCGGGGGGGACCCCTACAATGAGCAGTTCTTC.

V is TRBV7-6 and J is TRBJ2-5; D not resolved. Per the germline V gene, CDR1 is SGHVS and CDR2 is FNYEAQ. The CDR3 sequence is 12 residues long. V gave up 4 bases and J gave up 5 bases, with 8 bases separating them. CDR3 nucleotides: TGTGCCAGCAGCTCCGCGAGGGAGACCCAGTACTTC. Translated: CASSSARETQYF.

The chain uses TRBV11-2 and TRBJ1-2, with 12 nucleotides matching TRBD1. J lost 4 bases, V lost 4 bases, and 7 bases had no gene match. This CDR3 contains 16 residues. Per the germline V gene, CDR1 is SGHAT and CDR2 is FQNNGV. The chain's CDR3 is CASSSIRDRGLYGYTF. CDR3 bases: TGTGCCAGCAGCTCCATACGGGACAGGGGGCTCTATGGCTACACCTTC. Complete variable domain (other parts from reference TRBV11-2 and TRBJ1-2): EAGVAQSPRYKIIEKRQSVAFWCNPISGHATLYWYQQILGQGPKLLIQFQNNGVVDDSQLPKDRFSAERLKGVDSTLKIQPAKLEDSAVYLCASSSIRDRGLYGYTFGSGTRLTVV.